A single sample is the source of the 3 T cell receptor beta chains below, sequenced in a study of cytomegalovirus exposure and HLA in healthy donors. PCR involved 60 Vbeta and 13 Jbeta primers. Libraries were prepared by immunoSEQ multiplex PCR; TCRdb keeps only in-frame clonotypes and omits some of them. The data show 75,000 to 95,000 clones, 80% to 90% seen once. The material sequenced was PBMCs. The receptors derive from a woman aged 18-29 years in good health and CMV-seropositive.

This clone is a singleton in its sample. The genes are TRBV4-1 and TRBJ1-1, with unresolved D. The CDR3 spans 18 residues. V lost 1 base and J lost 8, with 26 bases in between. Germline V gene sequence: CDR1 MGHRA, CDR2 YSYEKL. This CDR3 is CASSQVLGGPPLKEEAFF. The CDR3 DNA reads TGCGCCAGCAGCCAAGTCTTAGGCGGGCCACCTTTGAAGGAAGAAGCTTTCTTT.

V is TRBV10-3 and J is TRBJ2-1; D is possibly TRBD2 (5 bases). Trimming stripped 10 bases from V and 4 bases from J, with 20 bases between. CDR1 is ENHRY and CDR2 is SYGVKD in the germline V gene. This CDR3 is built from 15 residues. This CDR3 is CATLDSSVGYNEQFF. DNA of the CDR3: TGTGCCACTTTGGACTCCAGCGTAGGATACAATGAGCAGTTCTTC.

This clone was observed a single time. The J gene is TRBJ1-2, the V gene TRBV11-2; D might be TRBD1 (6 bases). Germline V lookup: CDR1 SGHAT, CDR2 FQNNGV. The CDR3 is made up of 12 amino acids. V lost 1 base to trimming and J lost 7 bases, with 7 bases between them. The CDR3 DNA reads TGTGCCAGCAGCTTAGTGGGGGCTGGCTACACCTTC. Translated: CASSLVGAGYTF.